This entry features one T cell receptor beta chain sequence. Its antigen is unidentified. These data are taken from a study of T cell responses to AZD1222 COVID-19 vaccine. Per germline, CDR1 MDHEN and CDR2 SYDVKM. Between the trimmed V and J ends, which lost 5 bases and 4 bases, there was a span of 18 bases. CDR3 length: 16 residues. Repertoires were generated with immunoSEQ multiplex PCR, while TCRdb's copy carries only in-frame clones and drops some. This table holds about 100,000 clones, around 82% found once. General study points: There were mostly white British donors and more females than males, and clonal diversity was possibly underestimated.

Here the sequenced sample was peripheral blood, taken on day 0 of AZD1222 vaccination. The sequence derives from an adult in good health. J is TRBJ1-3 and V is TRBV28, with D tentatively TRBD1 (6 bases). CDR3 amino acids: CASSERQAVRGNTIYF. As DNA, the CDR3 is TGTGCCAGCAGTGAAAGACAGGCGGTGAGAGGAAACACCATATATTTT.